This T cell receptor beta chain was profiled in a study of CD8+CD57+ T cells in acquired aplastic anemia. Across the whole study: Roughly 3.1 ug was the average amount of DNA from sorted CD4+ and CD8+ cells.

Trimming cost V 4 bases and J 4 bases; bases outside gene matches: 3. Per the germline V gene, CDR1 is MNHEY and CDR2 is SMNVEV (reference sequence). This CDR3 comprises 13 residues. This clonotype was counted many times. Its specificity is unknown. Whoever was chosen for sequencing had shown CD8+CD57+ cell expansion by flow cytometry. Points from the study as a whole: The number of CD8+ CDR3 sequences shared by patients and controls was approximately 31.

Genomic DNA constituted the template upon which TCR beta VDJ and CDR3 profiling was performed. TCRdb called the reads again in MiXCR, with one record for every CDR3 protein. The sample holds fewer than 300,000 distinct CDR3 sequences; approximately 82% are singletons and the top ten take 40% to 55%. The source of this sequence is a human donor with aplastic anemia. V and J are TRBV27 and TRBJ2-5; 7 bases map to TRBD2. The sequenced sample was sorted CD4+, CD8+, or CD8+CD57+ T cells (not recorded which) from PBMCs. The CDR3 region is CASSSPSGETQYF. The CDR3 DNA reads TGTGCCAGCAGTTCCCCTAGCGGAGAGACCCAGTACTTC.